This T cell receptor beta chain is from a study of blood T cells in healthy people across ages. General study results and limits: A conclusive naive versus antigen-experienced comparison was prevented by the unsorted PBMCs. Higher naive T cell percentage went strongly together with higher TCR beta diversity. The study found more naive CD4+ cells and higher diversity in long-lived than aged donors.

The germline V gene encodes CDR1 MNHNS and CDR2 SASEGT. V was trimmed by 2 bases and J by 14 bases, leaving 10 bases between them. CDR3 size: 11 residues. About this clonotype: No antigen is known for it.

Next came a second PCR, run for about 6 to 12 cycles, which used a sample-barcoded 5' primer along with a J-beta primer mix. Tags on each cDNA molecule came from a template-switch adaptor with 12 random nucleotides. TCRdb processed the 5' RACE reads anew with MiXCR; each CDR3 protein has one entry. The sample includes fewer than 2,000,000 distinct CDR3 sequences, about 39% seen only once; the top ten take 23%. This chain links TRBV6-1 with TRBJ2-1; D might be TRBD1 or TRBD2, each matching 5 bases. The source of this sequence is a human donor in good health. The sample taken for sequencing was blood. The CDR3 reads CASSEPGSEFF. Here the CDR3 DNA reads TGTGCCAGCAGTGAACCAGGGAGTGAGTTCTTC.